This is a list of T cell receptor beta chains from one sample in a study of radiation and T cells in renal cell carcinoma. The assay was immunoSEQ multiplex PCR, and TCRdb's table has in-frame clones only and misses some. The sample records tens of thousands of clones, 80% being singletons. Specimen: blood, collected from a patient whose treatment included radiotherapy and nephrectomy. The receptors were sampled from a woman in her 70s with renal cell carcinoma. CDR3s include the opening cysteine and the closing phenylalanine or tryptophan. Fields, in order: clone size, J gene, D gene, V gene, CDR3 protein, CDR3 DNA. The D gene is left open where the match is weak. Not all rows give a size; the values are once, few, many and, for expanded clones, a class.

.	TRBJ2-7	.	TRBV5-4	CASSFEGGYEQYF	TGTGCCAGCAGCTTTGAAGGGGGCTACGAGCAGTACTTC
.	TRBJ2-7	.	TRBV29-1	CSVELGGSYEQYF	TGCAGCGTTGAACTAGGTGGATCCTACGAGCAGTACTTC
.	TRBJ2-1	TRBD1	TRBV28	CASSPGAGGSNEQFF	TGTGCCAGCAGTCCCGGGGCAGGGGGAAGCAATGAGCAGTTCTTC
.	TRBJ2-5	TRBD2	TRBV10-2	CASSERGLAGGRRLETQYF	TGCGCCAGCAGTGAGCGGGGACTAGCGGGGGGCAGAAGGTTAGAGACCCAGTACTTC
.	TRBJ2-1	TRBD2	TRBV4-2	CASSQEELARRFF	TGTGCCAGCAGCCAAGAGGAACTAGCGCGGCGGTTCTTC
.	TRBJ2-1	TRBD2	TRBV4-1	CASSQDKAGGLPSYNEQFF	TGCGCCAGCAGCCAAGATAAGGCGGGGGGCCTCCCCTCCTACAATGAGCAGTTCTTC
.	TRBJ2-7	TRBD1	TRBV7-8	CASTSGTGLYQYEQYF	TGTGCCAGCACCTCCGGGACAGGGCTGTACCAGTACGAGCAGTACTTC
.	TRBJ1-1	.	TRBV14	CASSPERHSQAFF	TGTGCCAGCAGCCCCGAAAGGCACTCCCAAGCTTTCTTT
.	TRBJ1-4	TRBD1	TRBV7-9	CASSPGTGGHFNEKLFF	TGTGCCAGCAGCCCCGGGACAGGGGGCCATTTTAATGAAAAACTGTTTTTT
.	TRBJ2-7	TRBD2	TRBV4-3	CASSQGTSGIFYEQYF	TGCGCCAGCAGCCAGGGGACTAGCGGGATTTTCTACGAGCAGTACTTC
.	TRBJ2-1	.	TRBV7-6	CASSLFGGNNEQFF	TGTGCCAGCAGCTTATTCGGGGGCAACAATGAGCAGTTCTTC
.	TRBJ1-2	.	TRBV5-4	CASSWVSELGYGYTF	TGTGCCAGCAGCTGGGTTTCGGAATTGGGCTATGGCTACACCTTC
.	TRBJ1-2	.	TRBV7-8	CASSLVRDYGYTF	TGTGCCAGCAGCTTAGTGAGAGACTATGGCTACACCTTC
.	TRBJ1-3	TRBD1	TRBV6-5	CASSYDTGAGNTIYF	TGTGCCAGCAGTTACGACACAGGGGCTGGAAACACCATATATTTT
.	TRBJ1-1	.	TRBV27	CASSLSPDTEAFF	TGTGCCAGCAGTTTAAGCCCGGACACTGAAGCTTTCTTT
.	TRBJ1-2	.	TRBV7-2	CASSVGANYGYTF	TGTGCCAGCAGCGTCGGAGCAAACTATGGCTACACCTTC
.	TRBJ2-5	TRBD1	TRBV6-1	CASSDPPQGARETQYF	TGTGCCAGCAGTGACCCGCCACAGGGGGCTCGAGAGACCCAGTACTTC
.	TRBJ2-3	TRBD2	TRBV5-1	CASSFRGGGTDTQYF	TGCGCCAGCAGCTTCCGGGGGGGTGGCACAGATACGCAGTATTTT
.	TRBJ2-7	.	TRBV5-1	CASSLDRNHEQYF	TGCGCCAGCAGCTTGGACAGGAACCACGAGCAGTACTTC
.	TRBJ2-5	TRBD1	TRBV7-6	CASSLDRGTQETQYF	TGTGCCAGCAGCTTGGACAGGGGGACCCAAGAGACCCAGTACTTC
.	TRBJ2-5	.	TRBV5-1	CASSLGGQPQETQYF	TGCGCCAGCAGCTTGGGGGGACAACCCCAAGAGACCCAGTACTTC
.	TRBJ2-3	.	TRBV2	CASSEAGATDTQYF	TGTGCCAGCAGTGAAGCGGGGGCCACAGATACGCAGTATTTT
.	TRBJ2-7	TRBD2	TRBV14	CASSQRLAGGYEQYF	TGTGCCAGCAGCCAACGACTAGCGGGAGGCTACGAGCAGTACTTC
.	TRBJ1-1	.	TRBV14	CASSQYKGLRTEAFF	TGTGCCAGCAGCCAATATAAGGGGCTAAGGACTGAAGCTTTCTTT
.	TRBJ2-3	.	TRBV5-4	CASKGGDTQYF	TGTGCCAGCAAAGGCGGGGATACGCAGTATTTT
once	TRBJ1-2	TRBD1	TRBV5-1	CASSQKGGANYGYTF	TGCGCCAGCAGCCAGAAAGGGGGCGCAAACTATGGCTACACCTTC
.	TRBJ2-7	.	TRBV15	CATSRESWSEQYF	TGTGCCACCAGCAGAGAGAGTTGGTCCGAGCAGTACTTC
.	TRBJ2-5	TRBD2	TRBV5-1	CASSFGRLETQYF	TGCGCCAGCAGCTTCGGGAGGCTAGAGACCCAGTACTTC
.	TRBJ1-2	.	TRBV11-2	CASSLGDVEGYTF	TGTGCCAGCAGCTTAGGGGATGTCGAAGGCTACACCTTC
.	TRBJ2-5	TRBD2	TRBV5-4	CASSRGLAGQETQYF	TGTGCCAGCAGTCGCGGACTAGCGGGCCAAGAGACCCAGTACTTC
few	TRBJ2-2	.	TRBV9	CASSPVVGLRTTRNTGELFF	TGTGCCAGCAGCCCAGTAGTGGGACTTAGAACCACTCGGAACACCGGGGAGCTGTTTTTT
.	TRBJ1-4	TRBD1	TRBV29-1	CSVCTGASNEKLFF	TGCAGCGTCTGTACAGGGGCGTCTAATGAAAAACTGTTTTTT
.	TRBJ2-4	.	TRBV12-5	CASALDSSGDIQYF	TGTGCTAGTGCCCTGGACAGTTCTGGGGACATTCAGTACTTC
.	TRBJ1-5	TRBD1	TRBV6-5	CASSPRTGNQPQHF	TGTGCCAGCAGTCCACGGACAGGGAATCAGCCCCAGCATTTT
.	TRBJ1-2	.	TRBV18	CASSPKNSGIRANYGYTF	TGTGCCAGCTCCCCAAAAAATTCGGGGATTCGGGCTAACTATGGCTACACCTTC
.	TRBJ2-7	TRBD1	TRBV5-4	CASSAPGQGTFEQYF	TGTGCCAGCAGCGCGCCGGGACAGGGGACATTCGAGCAGTACTTC
.	TRBJ2-5	TRBD2	TRBV2	CASSESRGGRAKETQYF	TGTGCCAGCAGTGAATCTCGAGGCGGGAGGGCCAAAGAGACCCAGTACTTC
few	TRBJ1-1	.	TRBV15	CATSLAGGQEAFF	TGTGCCACCAGCCTTGCCGGGGGACAAGAAGCTTTCTTT
.	TRBJ2-1	TRBD2	TRBV7-2	CASSLVGGRAYNEQFF	TGTGCCAGCAGCTTAGTAGGCGGGAGGGCCTACAATGAGCAGTTCTTC
once	TRBJ1-1	.	TRBV19	CASSMGEGGEAFF	TGTGCCAGTAGTATGGGGGAAGGCGGTGAAGCTTTCTTT
once	TRBJ2-7	.	TRBV5-6	CASSLNGITYEQYF	TGTGCCAGCAGCTTGAACGGAATTACCTACGAGCAGTACTTC
.	TRBJ1-3	.	TRBV2	CASKAGNTIYF	TGTGCCAGCAAAGCTGGAAACACCATATATTTT
.	TRBJ2-2	.	TRBV6-1	CASSDPLGGGTGELFF	TGTGCCAGCAGTGATCCCTTGGGAGGGGGCACCGGGGAGCTGTTTTTT
.	TRBJ1-3	.	TRBV6-5	CASSHGAGSGNTIYF	TGTGCCAGCAGCCACGGGGCAGGGAGTGGAAACACCATATATTTT
.	TRBJ2-3	.	TRBV29-1	CSVEPPEGTQYF	TGCAGCGTTGAACCCCCGGAGGGGACGCAGTATTTT
.	TRBJ2-3	.	TRBV21-1	CASSNPGRGTDTQYF	TGTGCCAGCAGCAATCCCGGGAGAGGGACAGATACGCAGTATTTT
.	TRBJ1-2	.	TRBV5-1	CASSGGTEYGYTF	TGCGCCAGCAGCGGTGGCACGGAGTATGGCTACACCTTC
.	TRBJ2-7	TRBD1	TRBV5-4	CASSADRGYEQYF	TGTGCCAGCAGCGCGGACAGGGGCTACGAGCAGTACTTC
.	TRBJ1-2	.	TRBV28	CASSLSGDGYTF	TGTGCCAGCAGTTTATCAGGGGATGGCTACACCTTC
.	TRBJ1-6	.	TRBV7-3	CASSFGTPGSPLHF	TGTGCCAGCAGCTTTGGGACACCAGGGTCACCCCTCCACTTT
.	TRBJ1-4	TRBD1	TRBV7-8	CASSSSSGQLINEKLFF	TGTGCCAGCAGCTCGTCATCGGGACAGCTGATTAATGAAAAACTGTTTTTT
.	TRBJ2-7	TRBD2	TRBV5-1	CASSQASGNSYEQYF	TGCGCCAGCAGCCAGGCTAGCGGCAACTCCTACGAGCAGTACTTC
.	TRBJ2-3	.	TRBV6-1	CASNKGHTDTQYF	TGTGCCAGCAATAAAGGTCATACAGATACGCAGTATTTT